The 28 T cell receptor beta chains given below trace back to one sample, sequenced in a study of Tregs in tolerant kidney transplant recipients. Measured with immunoSEQ multiplex PCR; TCRdb has only the in-frame clones, and not every one. This table holds 50,000 or so clones. The input for sequencing was CD4+ T cells from blood, taken before the transplant. These receptor sequences come from a human donor who received a combined kidney and bone marrow transplant.

Comment on this clone: The read halts 3 residues ahead of the CDR3 end, with the missing end drawn from the germline J gene. This rearrangement joins TRBV13 to TRBJ2-4; TRBD1 aligns across 8 bases. The V and J ends lost 3 bases and 0 bases, in that order; junction bases with no gene match: 4. CDR1 and CDR2 from the germline V gene are PRHDT and FYEKMQ (reference sequence). The length of the CDR3 is 16 residues. This CDR3 is CASSLDRVVAKNIQYF. The sequenced CDR3 bases are TGTGCCAGCAGCTTGGACAGGGTAGTAGCCAAAAACATT.

To note about this clone: Read data end 3 residues before the CDR3 end; the end is taken from the germline J gene. This sequence joins TRBV7-9 and TRBJ2-1; 12 bases fit TRBD1. Germline V gene data show CDR1 as SEHNR and CDR2 as FQNEAQ (reference sequence). V gave up 8 bases and J gave up 6 bases; unmatched junction bases: 5. The CDR3 totals 14 residues. CDR3 region: CASVGDRGRNEQFF. Partial CDR3 DNA: TGTGCCAGCGTGGGGGACAGGGGGCGCAATGAG.

In regard to this clone: The read terminates 3 residues ahead of where the CDR3 ends, so the germline J gene completes it. This rearrangement joins TRBV7-9 to TRBJ2-1; 13 bases fit TRBD2. With V trimmed by 5 bases and J by 9 bases, 7 bases remained unmatched. Germline loops: CDR1 SEHNR, CDR2 FQNEAQ (reference sequence). The CDR3 extends over 15 amino acids. The sequenced part of the CDR3 DNA is TGTGCCAGCAGCCGCGGACTAGCGGGAGAGGTTGAG. This translates into CASSRGLAGEVE. The CDR3, in full, reads CASSRGLAGEVEQFF.

A note on this clone: The CDR3 extends 3 residues past the end of the read, so its final part is completed from the germline J gene. The chain links TRBV30 to TRBJ2-5; 7 positions agree with TRBD1. The CDR3 has 13 amino acids. CDR1 GTSNPN and CDR2 SVGIG come from the germline V gene (reference sequence). V lost 7 bases, J lost 2 bases, and 7 bases stayed unmatched. The DNA read from the CDR3 is TGTGCCTCCTCGACAGGGTATCAAGAGACC. This codes for CASSTGYQET. The CDR3 as a whole reads CASSTGYQETQYF.

Concerning this clone itself: From the germline J gene comes the end of the CDR3, since the read stops 3 residues before it. This chain links TRBV5-6 with TRBJ2-1; maybe TRBD1 (5 bases). This CDR3 is 13 amino acids long. Trimming stripped 4 bases from V and 9 bases from J, with 14 bases between. Germline V gene lookup returns CDR1 SGHDT and CDR2 YYEEEE. Incomplete CDR3 DNA: TGTGCCAGCAGCGGTCAGGGTTTAGGTGAG. Amino acids: CASSGQGLGE. The full-length CDR3 reads as CASSGQGLGEQFF.

CDR3 in amino acids: CAFNGGTYNEQFF. The CDR3 bases that were read are TGTGCCTTCAACGGGGGGACCTACAATGAG. The chain combines TRBV30 with TRBJ2-1; the match to TRBD2 covers 7 bases. The read terminates 3 residues ahead of where the CDR3 ends, so the germline J gene completes it. The V segment lost 7 bases and the J segment 2 bases; nucleotides outside the gene matches: 5. The CDR3 sequence is 13 residues long. The germline gives CDR1 GTSNPN, CDR2 SVGIG (reference sequence).

Points on this clone: The read ends 3 residues early relative to the CDR3; the germline J gene fills the gap. The chain is built from TRBV6-2 or TRBV6-3 and TRBJ2-2; 14 nucleotides line up with TRBD2. Germline-derived CDR1 and CDR2 are MNHEY and SVGEGT. The CDR3 totals 17 residues. V lost 2 bases to trimming and J lost 5 bases; unmatched junction nucleotides: 4. The CDR3 loop reads CASSYLGLAGDTGELFF. Incomplete CDR3 DNA: TGTGCCAGCAGTTACCTGGGACTAGCGGGAGATACCGGGGAG.

The CDR3 DNA, read in part, is TGCGCCAGCAGCTTGGCCGGCAGGGTGGATGGC. Its protein product is CASSLAGRVDG. The full CDR3 reads CASSLAGRVDGYTF. The chain carries TRBV5-1 and TRBJ1-2; a weak D match, TRBD1 (5 bases). The sequence runs out 3 residues before the end of the CDR3; the remainder is reconstructed from the germline J gene. The V and J ends lost 0 bases and 6 bases respectively, with 12 bases between them. Germline V gene sequence: CDR1 SGHRS, CDR2 YFSETQ. The CDR3 extends over 14 amino acids. Full variable domain (missing parts from reference TRBV5-1 and TRBJ1-2): KAGVTQTPRYLIKTRGQQVTLSCSPISGHRSVSWYQQTPGQGLQFLFEYFSETQRNKGNFPGRFSGRQFSNSRSEMNVSTLELGDSALYLCASSLAGRVDGYTFGSGTRLTVV.

Regarding this clone: Read sequence stops 3 residues before the CDR3 end, and the germline J gene provides the missing end. The chain couples TRBV2 to TRBJ1-4; 8 bases match TRBD1. Germline V gene lookup returns CDR1 SNHLY and CDR2 FYNNEI. The junction had 9 bases not matched to a gene; V was cut back by 6 bases and J by 6 bases. The CDR3 loop spans 15 amino acids. The CDR3 DNA, read in part, is TGTGCCAGCAGGGAGGGCAGGGGGCGGGATGAAAAA. It translates to CASREGRGRDEK. The full CDR3 sequence reads CASREGRGRDEKLFF. Using reference TRBV2 and TRBJ1-4 for the parts outside the CDR3, the full variable domain is EPEVTQTPSHQVTQMGQEVILRCVPISNHLYFYWYRQILGQKVEFLVSFYNNEISEKSEIFDDQFSVERPDGSNFTLKIRSTKLEDSAMYFCASREGRGRDEKLFFGSGTQLSVL.

Incomplete CDR3 DNA: TGCGCCAGCAGTGAACAGGATACG. Translated: CASSEQDT. The full-length CDR3 reads as CASSEQDTQYF. The chain combines TRBV10-1 with TRBJ2-3, with D hard to call. The CDR3 end lies 3 residues beyond the end of the read and is filled in from the germline J gene. CDR3 length: 11 amino acids. Germline V gene sequence: CDR1 WNHNN, CDR2 SYGVQD (reference sequence). The V and J ends lost 3 bases and 6 bases respectively, with 4 bases between them.

Details on this clone: The read ends 3 residues early relative to the CDR3; the germline J gene fills the gap. V and J are TRBV30 and TRBJ2-7; maybe TRBD1 (5 bases). The V gene's germline CDR1 is GTSNPN and CDR2 SVGIG (reference sequence). The CDR3 has 14 amino acids. Trimming took off 3 bases at V and 3 bases at J, with 15 bases between the two ends. This chain's CDR3 is CAWSVRGKGYEQYF. The covered CDR3 bases are TGTGCCTGGAGCGTAAGGGGAAAAGGCTACGAG. The complete variable domain, with remaining parts taken from reference TRBV30 and TRBJ2-7, reads SQTIHQWPATLVQPVGSPLSLECTVEGTSNPNLYWYRQAAGRGLQLLFYSVGIGQISSEVPQNLSASRPQDRQFILSSKKLLLSDSGFYLCAWSVRGKGYEQYFGPGTRLTVT.

Worth noting for this clone: The missing CDR3 end, 3 residues past where the read stops, is filled in from the germline J gene. The rearrangement links TRBV19 to TRBJ1-2; no definite D call. Between the trimmed V and J ends, which lost 3 bases and 2 bases, there was a span of 10 bases. Germline CDR1 reads LNHDA; CDR2 reads SQIVND (reference sequence). The CDR3 length is 14 residues. The CDR3 here is CASSIGLINYGYTF. The DNA read from the CDR3 is TGTGCCAGTAGTATTGGGCTGATCAACTATGGC.

A remark on this clone: From the germline J gene comes the end of the CDR3, since the read stops 3 residues before it. The chain recombines TRBV5-1 with TRBJ2-3; TRBD2 agrees at 8 bases. The CDR3 consists of 16 residues. Per germline, CDR1 SGHRS and CDR2 YFSETQ. The CDR3 spells CASSLEGRGGRETQYF. Partial CDR3 DNA: TGCGCCAGCAGCTTGGAGGGTCGGGGGGGACGAGAGACG. Full variable domain (missing parts from reference TRBV5-1 and TRBJ2-3): KAGVTQTPRYLIKTRGQQVTLSCSPISGHRSVSWYQQTPGQGLQFLFEYFSETQRNKGNFPGRFSGRQFSNSRSEMNVSTLELGDSALYLCASSLEGRGGRETQYFGPGTRLTVL.

Details on this clone: The read gets to within 3 residues of the CDR3 end, and the germline J gene fills in the rest. The chain joins TRBV7-2 to TRBJ2-2, with D hard to call. The ends were cut back, 0 bases at V and 8 bases at J, with 4 bases in the middle. This CDR3 has 12 amino acids. Germline V gives CDR1 SGHTA, CDR2 FQGNSA. The DNA read from the CDR3 is TGTGCCAGCAGCTTAGCGCAGGGGGAG. It yields the protein CASSLAQGE. The whole CDR3 is CASSLAQGELFF.

Notes on this clone: The read ends 3 residues before the CDR3 terminus; that terminus is restored from the germline J gene. V usage is TRBV2 and J usage is TRBJ2-7, with TRBD2 identical over 7 bases. Trimming took 3 bases from V and 0 from J; bases not matched to a gene: 2. Germline V gives CDR1 SNHLY, CDR2 FYNNEI. The CDR3 has 14 amino acids. The sequenced part of the CDR3 DNA is TGTGCCAGCAGTGACGGGGGGTTCTCCTACGAG. This encodes CASSDGGFSYE. The entire CDR3 is CASSDGGFSYEQYF.

For this clone: Sequencing ends 3 residues short of the CDR3 end; the germline J gene provides the rest. This chain links TRBV2 with TRBJ1-2, with D perhaps matching TRBD1 (6 bases). V was shortened by 4 bases and J by 7 bases, with 19 bases between the two germline ends. CDR3 length: 15 residues. The germline V gene encodes CDR1 SNHLY and CDR2 FYNNEI. The CDR3 sequence is CASSGTGQRYGGYTF. The covered CDR3 bases are TGTGCCAGCAGTGGCACAGGACAGCGCTATGGTGGC.

Details on this clone: The CDR3 end lies 3 residues beyond the end of the read and is filled in from the germline J gene. The chain combines TRBV20-1 with TRBJ2-2, with a possible D match to TRBD1 (6 bases). Germline V gene data show CDR1 as DFQATT and CDR2 as SNEGSKA (reference sequence). Trimming pared 4 bases from V and 1 base from J, leaving 13 bases between. The CDR3 loop spans 15 amino acids. The CDR3 spells CSAIRQDRNTGELFF. The DNA read from the CDR3 is TGCAGTGCTATCAGACAGGACAGGAACACCGGGGAG.

Details on this clone: Read data end 3 residues before the CDR3 end; the end is taken from the germline J gene. The rearrangement links TRBV18 to TRBJ2-1, with 11 bases lining up with TRBD2. Trimming at V came to 0 bases and at J to 2 bases, leaving 6 bases not matched to a gene. Germline assignment: CDR1 KGHSH and CDR2 LQKENI. This CDR3 is built from 18 residues. The covered CDR3 bases are TGTGCCAGCTCACCACCTAGCGGGGGGGGACGGACCTACAATGAG. Protein sequence: CASSPPSGGGRTYNE. The full-length CDR3 reads as CASSPPSGGGRTYNEQFF. Variable domain in full (rest from reference TRBV18 and TRBJ2-1): NAGVMQNPRHLVRRRGQEARLRCSPMKGHSHVYWYRQLPEEGLKFMVYLQKENIIDESGMPKERFSAEFPKEGPSILRIQQVVRGDSAAYFCASSPPSGGGRTYNEQFFGPGTRLTVL.

Remarks on this clone: Sequencing ends 3 residues short of the CDR3 end; the germline J gene provides the rest. J is TRBJ1-2 and V is TRBV5-1; D unresolved. Looked up from germline, CDR1 is SGHRS and CDR2 is YFSETQ. The CDR3 runs 15 residues. The CDR3 bases that were read are TGCGCCAGCAGTTCGAACTCCGGGCCCACGGGGGGC. It encodes CASSSNSGPTGG. The whole CDR3 region reads CASSSNSGPTGGYTF.

Concerning this clone itself: The CDR3 is cut off 3 residues early in the read; its end comes from the germline J gene. The chain links TRBV10-3 to TRBJ1-2; possibly TRBD1 for D (6 bases). This CDR3 spans 13 amino acids. CDR1 and CDR2 from the germline V gene are ENHRY and SYGVKD. Trimming pared 0 bases from V and 7 bases from J, leaving 9 bases between. The part of the CDR3 DNA that was read is TGTGCCATCAGTGAGTCGCAGGGGCTTGGC. Amino acid sequence: CAISESQGLG. Given in full, the CDR3 is CAISESQGLGYTF.

As regards this clone: The missing CDR3 end, 3 residues past where the read stops, is filled in from the germline J gene. V is TRBV18 and J is TRBJ2-5, with D tentatively TRBD1 or TRBD2 (6 bases each). Germline lookup yields CDR1 KGHSH and CDR2 LQKENI. The CDR3 totals 16 residues. Trimming cost V 4 bases and J 5 bases, with 20 bases left between them. The CDR3 is CASSRELAQGRETQYF. CDR3 bases read: TGTGCCAGCTCACGTGAACTGGCCCAGGGGAGGGAGACC.

As regards this clone: The read halts 3 residues ahead of the CDR3 end, with the missing end drawn from the germline J gene. V gene TRBV2 combines with J gene TRBJ1-3; TRBD1 might be the D (6 bases). The CDR3 runs 15 residues. Trimming stripped 6 bases from V and 2 bases from J, with 14 bases between. Germline-derived CDR1 and CDR2 are SNHLY and FYNNEI. CDR3 loop: CASREQGLAGNTIYF. The CDR3 bases that were read are TGTGCCAGCAGGGAACAGGGACTAGCTGGAAACACC.

To note about this clone: The missing CDR3 end, 3 residues past where the read stops, is filled in from the germline J gene. The rearrangement links TRBV10-3 to TRBJ2-3; 9 nucleotides match TRBD2. The germline gives CDR1 ENHRY, CDR2 SYGVKD. The V gene end was trimmed by 4 bases and the J gene end by 1 base; junction bases not matched to a gene: 6. The CDR3 extends over 16 amino acids. CDR3 residues: CAISGPSGVGTDTQYF. The covered CDR3 bases are TGTGCCATCAGTGGGCCTAGCGGGGTAGGCACAGATACG.

CDR3 sequence reads: CASSLGLPVSGELFF. The covered CDR3 bases are TGTGCCAGCAGCTTGGGTCTCCCGGTCTCCGGGGAG. The chain combines TRBV5-5 with TRBJ2-2, with unresolved D. The read is 3 residues too short to cover the CDR3 end, so that end is filled in from the germline J gene. V was shortened by 0 bases and J by 6 bases, with 12 bases between the two germline ends. There are 15 residues in the CDR3. Looked up from germline, CDR1 is SGHKS and CDR2 is YYEKEE (reference sequence).

Concerning this clone itself: The CDR3 goes on 3 residues after the read ends, and that part is filled in from the germline J gene. The chain joins TRBV19 to TRBJ1-2; 7 positions match TRBD1. The CDR3 sequence is 15 residues long. Germline values: CDR1 LNHDA, CDR2 SQIVND (reference sequence). V gave up 5 bases and J gave up 4 bases; unmatched junction bases: 10. The CDR3 is CASSSQGVSGYGYTF. Incomplete CDR3 DNA: TGTGCCAGTAGTTCCCAGGGGGTTAGTGGCTATGGC.

Regarding this clone: The read finishes 3 residues shy of the CDR3 end, and the germline J gene is used to complete it. The V and J genes are TRBV2 and TRBJ1-1, with 8 nucleotides matching TRBD1. The V gene's germline CDR1 is SNHLY and CDR2 FYNNEI. This CDR3 comprises 15 residues. The V and J ends lost 5 bases and 4 bases, in that order; junction bases with no gene match: 9. CDR3 DNA, as far as it was read: TGTGCCAGCAGTTTTAGGACAGGGTCGTCCACTGAA. It yields the protein CASSFRTGSSTE. The entire CDR3 sequence reads CASSFRTGSSTEAFF.

Details on this clone: Read sequence stops 3 residues before the CDR3 end, and the germline J gene provides the missing end. V and J are TRBV7-2 and TRBJ2-2, with a weak D call TRBD1 (5 bases). This CDR3 is 15 amino acids long. Germline V gene data show CDR1 as SGHTA and CDR2 as FQGNSA. The V and J ends lost 1 base and 3 bases respectively, with 9 bases between them. Partial CDR3 DNA: TGTGCCAGCAGCTTAGGCAGGACACACACCGGGGAG. Protein sequence: CASSLGRTHTGE. The whole CDR3 protein is CASSLGRTHTGELFF.

As to this clone: With the read ending 3 residues before the CDR3 end, the germline J gene is used to fill in that end. This chain connects TRBV11-2 to TRBJ1-2; D is undetermined. The germline CDR1 and CDR2 sequences are SGHAT and FQNNGV. This CDR3 has 14 residues. V gave up 4 bases and J gave up 3 bases, with 12 bases separating them. CDR3 amino acids: CASSSGRRDYGYTF. The CDR3 DNA, read in part, is TGTGCCAGCAGCTCAGGAAGAAGGGACTATGGC.